This T cell receptor (beta chain) came from a study of blood T cell repertoires in COVID-19 (TCRdb year 2020). The study in broad terms: Collaborator samples came from the United States, Italy and Spain and covered acute and convalescent phases of COVID-19. Subjects who had been exposed to COVID-19, were actively infected with it, or had recovered from it provided the deeply sampled blood TCRbeta repertoires that made up the dataset. The repertoires were released in a freely available public database meant as a resource for research on the immune response to SARS-CoV-2. The material from the prospective study consisted of cDNA or gDNA derived from T cells, B-cell-depleted T cells, or PBMCs. Nearly every sample came with metadata listing a de-identified subject ID, COVID-19 status, age in years and sex. Samples came from the ongoing ImmuneRACE study (first 160 participants) plus 1,254 subjects from 6 global collaborators. HLA class I and class II types, where available, came from metadata supplied by the sample provider rather than from assay-based typing. Points the paper makes about the study in general: Clinical and demographic metadata were provided uncurated, with the amount varying by source and participant.

For CDR1 and CDR2, the germline V gene lists MDHEN and SYDVKM. The V and J ends are trimmed by 11 bases and 8 bases, leaving 18 bases between them. Taken from cysteine to phenylalanine, the CDR3 has 12 residues. Kept here is only the CDR3 DNA, which spans 36 bases and is read in frame from base 1. The immunoSEQ Assay, a bias-controlled multiplex PCR, was used to amplify TCRbeta CDR3 regions from genomic DNA. Per the authors' processing: Within the assay, amplification of reference gene primers was used to estimate how many nucleated cells each sample contained. Sequence reads were collapsed and filtered to measure the absolute abundance of every unique TCRbeta CDR3 rearrangement. For each sample, productive Simpson clonality was calculated as the square root of Simpson's diversity index over productive rearrangements. Sourced from immuneACCESS, this table was stored by TCRdb with only in-frame sequences that have V and J called. A share of the clones is absent; for the studies checked, an unresolved V gene accounts for under half, and the remainder has no known explanation. V, J and clone size reflect that table, while D and trimming were determined from the DNA. The sample profile shows more than 200,000 clones; about 86% of them were found once. Of the sample, under 2% falls within the top ten clones.

The collaborating institutions used their own protocols to collect whole blood in K2EDTA tubes. For TCRbeta analysis, collaborators shipped samples as frozen whole blood, isolated PBMCs, or DNA extracted from either of those sample types. Notes on this clone: Its antigen target is currently unknown. Base-call qualities are not available, and no considerably larger clone is one nucleotide away.

The source of this sequence is a man aged 25-45 years with active or convalescent COVID-19. The source material was peripheral blood. The rearranged chain carries TRBV28 and TRBJ1-1; the D gene is unclear. The CDR3 protein sequence reads: CAGSHGLREAFF. The base sequence is TGTGCCGGCTCCCACGGCCTGAGGGAAGCTTTCTTT.